This is a list of T cell receptor beta chains from one sample in a study of cytomegalovirus exposure and HLA in healthy donors. Sequenced by immunoSEQ multiplex PCR; TCRdb stores in-frame clones only, minus some. In the table there are under 150,000 clones, roughly 71% of which are singletons. Material: PBMCs. The receptor set was obtained from a middle-aged woman in good health and CMV-seronegative. The CDR3 runs from the conserved cysteine through the conserved F or W. A D gene is named only where the DNA matches it firmly.

d_call: TRBD1; j_call: TRBJ2-7; v_call: TRBV19; cdr3_nt: TGTGCCAGTAGTACTTACCGGGACAGCTATACCTACGAGCAGTACTTC; cdr3_aa: CASSTYRDSYTYEQYF
d_call: TRBD2; j_call: TRBJ2-7; v_call: TRBV5-1; cdr3_nt: TGCGCCAGCAGTCTCTTTGATAGCGGGGGGGCTTCGGGCTCCTACGAGCAGTACTTC; cdr3_aa: CASSLFDSGGASGSYEQYF
d_call: TRBD1; j_call: TRBJ1-2; v_call: TRBV5-6; cdr3_nt: TGTGCCAGCAGAATTATCCGACAGGGGGCGAACTATGGCTACACCTTC; cdr3_aa: CASRIIRQGANYGYTF
d_call: TRBD1; j_call: TRBJ2-7; v_call: TRBV15; cdr3_nt: TGTGCCACCAGCACTATGACAGGGGCCACCTACGAGCAGTACTTC; cdr3_aa: CATSTMTGATYEQYF
d_call: .; j_call: TRBJ2-3; v_call: TRBV11-2; cdr3_nt: TGTGCCAGCACCTTACGATTGGGGGCGGCTACTAGCACAGATACGCAGTATTTT; cdr3_aa: CASTLRLGAATSTDTQYF
d_call: .; j_call: TRBJ1-1; v_call: TRBV7-6; cdr3_nt: TGTGCCAGCAGCTTAGCGACGCGGATGAACACTGAAGCTTTCTTT; cdr3_aa: CASSLATRMNTEAFF
d_call: .; j_call: TRBJ2-7; v_call: TRBV6-1; cdr3_nt: TGTGCCAGCAGTGAATGGAAAACAGGGACCTACGAGCAGTACTTC; cdr3_aa: CASSEWKTGTYEQYF
d_call: .; j_call: TRBJ1-2; v_call: TRBV18; cdr3_nt: TGTGCCAGCTCACCATCCGATGGCTACACCTTC; cdr3_aa: CASSPSDGYTF
d_call: .; j_call: TRBJ2-7; v_call: TRBV6-1; cdr3_nt: TGTGCCAGCAGTCCAGACAGGTTTGGGACCGTAGGGTACTTC; cdr3_aa: CASSPDRFGTVGYF
d_call: TRBD1; j_call: TRBJ2-7; v_call: TRBV6-4; cdr3_nt: TGTGCCAGCAGTGACGCGTACAGGGGGATCTACGAGCAGTACTTC; cdr3_aa: CASSDAYRGIYEQYF
d_call: TRBD1; j_call: TRBJ1-5; v_call: TRBV7-6; cdr3_nt: TGTGCCAGCAGCTTAGAGACAGGGGCTCAGCCCCAGCATTTT; cdr3_aa: CASSLETGAQPQHF
d_call: TRBD1; j_call: TRBJ1-2; v_call: TRBV28; cdr3_nt: TGTGCCAGCAGCCCTTACATACAGGGGAGCTATGGCTACACCTTC; cdr3_aa: CASSPYIQGSYGYTF
d_call: .; j_call: TRBJ1-3; v_call: TRBV6-1; cdr3_nt: TGTGCCAGCAGTGATTGGGACAAACTATACTCTGGAAACACCATATATTTT; cdr3_aa: CASSDWDKLYSGNTIYF
d_call: .; j_call: TRBJ2-3; v_call: TRBV14; cdr3_nt: TGTGCCAGCAGCCAAGGGGCTTGGGATACGCAGTATTTT; cdr3_aa: CASSQGAWDTQYF